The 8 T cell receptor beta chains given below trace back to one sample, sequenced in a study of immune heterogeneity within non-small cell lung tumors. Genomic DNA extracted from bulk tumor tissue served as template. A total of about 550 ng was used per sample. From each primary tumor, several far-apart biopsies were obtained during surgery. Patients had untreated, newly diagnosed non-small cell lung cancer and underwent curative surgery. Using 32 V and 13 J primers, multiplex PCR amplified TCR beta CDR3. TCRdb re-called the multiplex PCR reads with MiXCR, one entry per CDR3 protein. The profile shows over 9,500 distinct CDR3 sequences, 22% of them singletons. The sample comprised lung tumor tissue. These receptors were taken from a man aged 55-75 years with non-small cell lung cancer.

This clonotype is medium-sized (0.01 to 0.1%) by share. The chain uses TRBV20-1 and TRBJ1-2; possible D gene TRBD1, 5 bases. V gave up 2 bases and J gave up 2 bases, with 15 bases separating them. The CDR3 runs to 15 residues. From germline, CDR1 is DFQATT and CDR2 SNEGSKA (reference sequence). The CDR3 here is CSARSLGDGNYGYTF. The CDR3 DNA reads TGCAGTGCTAGATCCCTCGGGGACGGGAACTATGGCTACACCTTC.

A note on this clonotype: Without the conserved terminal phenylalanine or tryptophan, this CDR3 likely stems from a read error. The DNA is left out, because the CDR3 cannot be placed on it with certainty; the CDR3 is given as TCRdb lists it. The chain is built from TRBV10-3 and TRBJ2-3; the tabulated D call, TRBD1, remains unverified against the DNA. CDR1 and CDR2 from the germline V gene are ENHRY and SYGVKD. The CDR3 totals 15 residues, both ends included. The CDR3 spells CAISEQGYYEQYFGP.

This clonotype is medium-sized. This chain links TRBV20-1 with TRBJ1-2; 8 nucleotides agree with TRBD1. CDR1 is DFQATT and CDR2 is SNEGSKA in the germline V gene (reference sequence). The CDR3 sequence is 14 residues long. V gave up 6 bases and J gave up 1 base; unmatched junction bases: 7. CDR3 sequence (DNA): TGCAGTGCAACAGACAGGGGCAATAACTATGGCTACACCTTC. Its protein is CSATDRGNNYGYTF.

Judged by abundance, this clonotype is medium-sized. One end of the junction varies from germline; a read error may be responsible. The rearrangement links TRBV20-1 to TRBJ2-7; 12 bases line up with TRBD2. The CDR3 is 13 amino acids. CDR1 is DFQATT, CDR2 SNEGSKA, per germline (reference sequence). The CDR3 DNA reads TGCAGTGGTAGAGGACTAGCGGGGTACGAGCAGTACTTC. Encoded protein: CSGRGLAGYEQYF.

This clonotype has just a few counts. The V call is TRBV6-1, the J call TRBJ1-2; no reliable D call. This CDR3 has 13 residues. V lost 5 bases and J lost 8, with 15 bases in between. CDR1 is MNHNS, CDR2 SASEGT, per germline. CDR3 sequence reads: CASSPGSFGGYTF. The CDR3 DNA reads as TGTGCCAGCAGTCCGGGATCCTTTGGGGGCTACACCTTC.

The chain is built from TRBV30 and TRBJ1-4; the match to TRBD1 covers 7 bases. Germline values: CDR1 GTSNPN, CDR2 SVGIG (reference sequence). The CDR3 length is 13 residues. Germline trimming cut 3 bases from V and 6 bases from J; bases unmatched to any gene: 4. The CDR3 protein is CAWRSGGDEKLFF. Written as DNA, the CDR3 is TGTGCCTGGAGATCAGGGGGGGATGAAAAACTGTTTTTT.

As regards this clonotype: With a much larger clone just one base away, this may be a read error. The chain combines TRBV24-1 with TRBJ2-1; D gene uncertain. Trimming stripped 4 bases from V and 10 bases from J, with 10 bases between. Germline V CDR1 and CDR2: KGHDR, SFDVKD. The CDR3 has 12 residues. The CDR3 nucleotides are TGTGCCACCAGTGACCAGGTGCGGGAGCAGTTCTTC. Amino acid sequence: CATSDQVREQFF.

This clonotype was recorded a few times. CDR3 amino acids: CASSFNRVQPQHF. Here the CDR3 DNA reads TGTGCCAGCAGCTTTAACAGGGTCCAGCCCCAGCATTTT. The rearrangement uses TRBV5-5 and TRBJ1-5; D is perhaps TRBD1 (6 bases). This CDR3 has 13 amino acids. V lost 2 bases and J 7 bases, leaving 10 bases between the germline ends. Germline CDR1 and CDR2: SGHKS and YYEKEE (reference sequence).